Below, 21 T cell receptor beta chains from the same sample are listed, as sequenced in a study of Graves' ophthalmopathy and Graves' hyperthyroidism. The sequenced template was RNA, covering the TCR beta CDR3 region. Second-round multiplex PCR came after a first-round RT-PCR that employed HTBI primers. From the multiplex PCR reads, TCRdb called clonotypes with MiXCR, one entry per CDR3 protein. The sample lists about 370,000 distinct CDR3 sequences; roughly 15% were seen once. The sample was peripheral blood. These receptors originate from an adult woman with stable Graves' hyperthyroidism.

This rearrangement joins TRBV6-2 or TRBV6-3 to TRBJ2-2; 10 nucleotides line up with TRBD1. V gave up 6 bases and J gave up 3 bases; unmatched junction bases: 4. The CDR3 has 15 amino acids. From germline, CDR1 is MNHEY and CDR2 SVGEGT. The CDR3 nucleotides read TGTGCCAGCAGCACCGGGACAGGGGACACCGGGGAGCTGTTTTTT. Its protein is CASSTGTGDTGELFF.

J is TRBJ2-4 and V is TRBV6-1, with TRBD1 matching 11 bases. This CDR3 is built from 16 residues. Germline V gene sequence: CDR1 MNHNS, CDR2 SASEGT. Losses at the gene ends were 6 bases for V and 2 bases for J; bases not matched to a gene: 6. The CDR3 protein is CASSHGQGATKNIQYF. CDR3 DNA: TGTGCCAGCAGCCACGGACAGGGGGCTACCAAAAACATTCAGTACTTC.

This clonotype appeared a few times. One end of the junction fails to match germline, which may point to a read error. The chain recombines TRBV6-5 with TRBJ2-4; 12 nucleotides align to TRBD1. The germline CDR1 and CDR2 sequences are MNHEY and SVGAGI. There are 19 residues in the CDR3. The CDR3: CASSSPGQGASVDKNIKYF. The CDR3 nucleotides are TGTGCCAGCAGTTCCCCGGGACAGGGGGCGAGCGTCGACAAAAACATTAAGTACTTC.

In its sample, this clonotype was seen once. The chain has TRBV28 and TRBJ2-5; 10 bases align to TRBD2. The CDR3 is 15 residues long. Germline CDR1 is MDHEN and CDR2 is SYDVKM. After removal of 6 bases from V and 4 bases from J, the junction contained 8 bases not matched to a gene. The CDR3 loop is CASSQPSGSGETQYF. The DNA of the CDR3 is TGTGCCAGCAGCCAACCTAGCGGGAGTGGAGAGACCCAGTACTTC.

This clonotype was counted at least ten times. DNA for the CDR3: TGCAGCGTTGAACTTAGTACCGCCTACGAGCAGTACTTC. Protein sequence: CSVELSTAYEQYF. V gene TRBV29-1 combines with J gene TRBJ2-7; D remains unclear. The CDR3 is 13 residues long. Germline V gene lookup returns CDR1 SQVTM and CDR2 ANQGSEA. V dropped 2 bases and J dropped 2 bases, with 10 bases sitting between them.

This clonotype has just a few counts. The chain combines TRBV11-1 with TRBJ2-3, with 14 bases that match TRBD2. The germline gives CDR1 SGHAT, CDR2 FQDESV (reference sequence). Trimming removed 5 bases from V and 0 bases from J; junction bases left unmatched: 7. The CDR3 is 18 amino acids. CDR3 DNA sequence: TGTGCCAGCAGCCCGACCGGGACTAGCGGGAGTAGCACAGATACGCAGTATTTT. Its translation is CASSPTGTSGSSTDTQYF.

In its sample, this clonotype was seen many times. This chain joins TRBV6-2 or TRBV6-3 and TRBJ1-5; 12 bases match TRBD1. The germline CDR1 and CDR2 sequences are MNHEY and SVGEGT. V lost 0 bases and J lost 0; bases outside the gene matches: 3. The CDR3 totals 18 residues. The DNA of the CDR3 is TGTGCCAGCAGTTACTCGGGACAGGGGGCTATTAGCAATCAGCCCCAGCATTTT. It codes for CASSYSGQGAISNQPQHF.

The V and J genes are TRBV15 and TRBJ1-5; D unclear. Germline CDR1 is LNHNV and CDR2 is YYDKDF (reference sequence). This CDR3 is built from 13 residues. V dropped 0 bases and J dropped 7 bases, with 7 bases sitting between them. Written as DNA, the CDR3 is TGTGCCACCAGCAGAGATATCCCGCAGCCCCAGCATTTT. Amino acid sequence: CATSRDIPQPQHF.

Ten or more counts support this clonotype. The J gene is TRBJ1-2, the V gene TRBV20-1; maybe TRBD1 (5 bases). Deletions cut 5 bases from V and 6 bases from J, with 13 bases between. Per the germline V gene, CDR1 is DFQATT and CDR2 is SNEGSKA (reference sequence). The CDR3 is made up of 12 amino acids. For the CDR3, the DNA is TGCAGTGCTGCGAGGGGAATTAATGGCTACACCTTC. Encoded protein: CSAARGINGYTF.

In this sample, this clonotype turned up many times. DNA of the CDR3: TGTGCCAGCAGGAGACAACAGGGGATCGCTCAGCCCCAGCATTTT. Translated: CASRRQQGIAQPQHF. The chain has TRBV28 and TRBJ1-5; TRBD1 matches 7 bases. V lost 6 bases, J lost 6 bases, and 11 bases stayed unmatched. This CDR3 contains 15 residues. Germline values: CDR1 MDHEN, CDR2 SYDVKM.

V usage is TRBV29-1 and J usage is TRBJ1-3; no reliable D call. CDR3 length: 13 amino acids. The V end lost 4 bases, the J end lost 1 base, and 8 bases lay between the germline ends. Germline assignment: CDR1 SQVTM and CDR2 ANQGSEA. In DNA form, the CDR3 reads TGCAGCGTTGTGCCCAATTCTGGAAACACCATATATTTT. It encodes CSVVPNSGNTIYF.

This chain links TRBV5-1 with TRBJ1-2; a weak D match, TRBD1 (6 bases). Germline CDR1 SGHRS, CDR2 YFSETQ. The CDR3 has 14 amino acids. Between the trimmed V and J ends, which lost 3 bases and 7 bases, there was a span of 16 bases. CDR3 nucleotides: TGCGCCAGCAGCTGGGACGAACAGGGAGGTGGCTACACCTTC. Translated, it gives CASSWDEQGGGYTF.

This clonotype came up many times. J is TRBJ2-4 and V is TRBV27; TRBD1 is a possible D gene (5 bases). This CDR3 is built from 14 residues. V was cut by 3 bases and J by 3 bases, with 9 bases left in between. Germline-derived CDR1 and CDR2 are MNHEY and SMNVEV (reference sequence). The CDR3 loop reads CASSLSQGKNIQYF. CDR3 coding DNA: TGTGCCAGCAGTTTGTCGCAGGGCAAAAACATTCAGTACTTC.

This clonotype was counted many times. This chain connects TRBV28 to TRBJ1-1; no firm D call. Germline assignment: CDR1 MDHEN and CDR2 SYDVKM. The CDR3 spans 12 residues. Between the trimmed V and J ends, which lost 2 bases and 3 bases, there was a span of 4 bases. CDR3 protein: CASSLSHTEAFF. CDR3 DNA sequence: TGTGCCAGCAGTTTAAGTCACACTGAAGCTTTCTTT.

This clonotype was observed many times. The genes are TRBV11-2 and TRBJ2-7; TRBD2 aligns across 9 bases. J lost 6 bases, V lost 1 base, and 7 bases had no gene match. The germline CDR1 and CDR2 sequences are SGHAT and FQNNGV. CDR3 length equals 15 residues. The CDR3 reads CASSLVMGTSSEQYF. The DNA for the CDR3 is TGTGCCAGCAGCTTAGTGATGGGGACTAGCTCCGAGCAGTACTTC.

CDR3 amino acids: CASSYRTGSYGYTF. CDR3 DNA: TGTGCCAGCAGTTACCGGACAGGGAGCTATGGCTACACCTTC. The chain couples TRBV28 to TRBJ1-2; 8 positions agree with TRBD1. The CDR3 covers 14 residues. V lost 4 bases and J lost 4; bases outside the gene matches: 5. Germline values: CDR1 MDHEN, CDR2 SYDVKM.

This clonotype was recorded many times. This chain joins TRBV7-8 and TRBJ2-2; D ambiguous. Looked up from germline, CDR1 is SGHVS and CDR2 is FQNEAQ. V was cut by 1 base and J by 2 bases, with 8 bases left in between. This CDR3 spans 15 amino acids. The CDR3 sequence: CASSLVARNTGELFF. The CDR3 DNA is TGTGCCAGCAGCTTAGTTGCCAGAAACACCGGGGAGCTGTTTTTT.

This clonotype was picked up many times. A read error may be the cause here, since a much bigger clone is one base away. V is TRBV12-3 or TRBV12-4 and J is TRBJ2-5; TRBD1 matches 9 bases. The CDR3 consists of 14 residues. V lost 7 bases, J lost 3 bases, and 6 bases stayed unmatched. CDR3 sequence reads: CASTSDRGEETQYF. Here the CDR3 DNA reads TGTGCCAGCACCAGTGACAGGGGGGAAGAGACCCAGTACTTC.

This clonotype was picked up many times. This chain uses TRBV20-1 with TRBJ2-2; 12 bases map to TRBD2. Per germline, CDR1 DFQATT and CDR2 SNEGSKA (reference sequence). This CDR3 is 17 amino acids long. After removal of 4 bases from V and 0 bases from J, the junction contained 6 bases not matched to a gene. CDR3 region: CSATWTSGNSNTGELFF. The CDR3 DNA sequence: TGCAGTGCTACATGGACTAGCGGGAATTCGAACACCGGGGAGCTGTTTTTT.

This clonotype has a count of ten or more. J is TRBJ1-2 and V is TRBV11-2, with TRBD1 identical over 7 bases. The V gene end was trimmed by 1 base and the J gene end by 7 bases; junction bases not matched to a gene: 15. Germline CDR1 SGHAT, CDR2 FQNNGV. CDR3 length: 17 amino acids. CDR3 DNA sequence: TGTGCCAGCAGCTTAGGTGCGACAGGGTTAGGGGATTTTGGCTACACCTTC. Translated, it gives CASSLGATGLGDFGYTF. Full variable domain (rest looked up from reference TRBV11-2 and TRBJ1-2): EAGVAQSPRYKIIEKRQSVAFWCNPISGHATLYWYQQILGQGPKLLIQFQNNGVVDDSQLPKDRFSAERLKGVDSTLKIQPAKLEDSAVYLCASSLGATGLGDFGYTFGSGTRLTVV.

At least ten counts were recorded for this clonotype. The rearrangement uses TRBV27 and TRBJ1-6; 10 bases map to TRBD1. CDR3 size: 15 residues. Germline lookup yields CDR1 MNHEY and CDR2 SMNVEV (reference sequence). With 6 bases clipped from V and 6 bases from J, the junction kept 5 bases outside the gene matches. This CDR3 is CASSTGQGINSPLHF. CDR3 sequence (DNA): TGTGCCAGCAGCACGGGACAGGGGATTAATTCACCCCTCCACTTT.